This TCR beta chain is drawn from a study of blood T cell repertoires in COVID-19. Overall study context: COVID-19 samples, acute and convalescent, were from the United States, Italy and Spain.

Sequencing used immunoSEQ multiplex PCR; TCRdb keeps in-frame clones, though not all of them. The repertoire holds 250,000 or so clones, with more than 70% as singletons. The CDR3 contains 17 residues. V dropped 1 base and J dropped 4; count of bases not matched to a gene: 9. Germline loops: CDR1 SGHTA, CDR2 FQGNSA. The gene calls are TRBV7-2 and TRBJ2-3; TRBD2 agrees at 9 bases. This TCR was sampled from a woman in her thirties or forties with acute COVID-19. Material for sequencing was PBMCs or T cells enriched from blood (not recorded which). This chain's CDR3 is CASSLVGGGALPDTQYF. The CDR3 nucleotides are TGTGCCAGCAGCTTAGTGGGCGGGGGGGCCCTGCCAGATACGCAGTATTTT.